This entry is about one T cell receptor beta chain. What it binds is not known. Naive CD8 cells lacked CD45RO and underwent positive selection for CCR7, leaving out terminally differentiated effector memory CD45RA+ cells. The sample comes from a study of shared clonotypes between healthy human individuals. Looking at the study overall: Aged 18 to 49, the donors were a couple of women and a few men. Used for every donor were three CD4 naive, three CD4 memory, two CD8 naive and one CD8 memory plate.

The repertoire was sequenced with immunoSEQ multiplex PCR; TCRdb's copy has only in-frame clones and lacks some. The table has around 1.9 million clones, approximately 94% seen once. The study, taken as a whole, reports: The authors sampled blood alone, and tissue repertoires likely differ. Memory subsets generally showed lower estimated richness than naive subsets.

Deletions cut 0 bases from V and 0 bases from J, with 8 bases between. The CDR3 runs 15 residues. Germline CDR1 and CDR2: KGHSH and LQKENI. This rearrangement joins TRBV18 to TRBJ1-2, with D possibly TRBD1 on 5 matching bases. The receptor was derived from a young man in good health. Some clones in this sample may be carry-over from other donors' samples. Sequenced: naive CD8+ T cells from PBMCs. The CDR3 sequence is CASSPPAGPNYGYTF. The CDR3 DNA is TGTGCCAGCTCACCACCGGCGGGGCCTAACTATGGCTACACCTTC.